Sequencing of this T cell receptor (beta chain) was carried out in a study of T cell responses to AZD1222 COVID-19 vaccine. Study in general: Second-dose recipients at about 4 or about 12 weeks were treated as one pooled group.

Study-level results: White British donors predominated, females outnumbered males, and clonal diversity was possibly underestimated. Just 5 to 7 people given AZD1222 tested seropositive at baseline. Spike-specific TCR breadth and depth were elevated following two AZD1222 doses.

The CDR3 has 16 residues. V was pared by 6 bases and J by 7 bases, with 12 bases of the junction left unmatched. Germline-derived CDR1 and CDR2 are MDHEN and SYDVKM. Assay used: immunoSEQ multiplex PCR; TCRdb lists only in-frame clones, some missing. There are about 110,000 clones in the sample; approximately 91% occur only once, and approximately 19% lies in the top ten. Note on this clone: Its target is not known.

Material: peripheral blood, obtained on day 0 of AZD1222 vaccination. The clonotype originates from an adult in good health. V is TRBV28 and J is TRBJ2-2; TRBD1 matches 9 bases. CDR3 sequence reads: CASRDSGTGYVGELFF. CDR3 nucleotides: TGTGCCAGCAGGGACTCCGGGACAGGGTACGTCGGGGAGCTGTTTTTT.